The T cell receptor beta chain described here comes from a study of blood T cells in healthy people across ages. Sample-barcoded 5' priming and a J-beta primer mix drove a second PCR of about 6 to 12 cycles. TCRdb called the 5' RACE reads again in MiXCR, with one record for every CDR3 protein. This sample yields about 1.6 million distinct CDR3 sequences, of which roughly a third are seen a single time; about 11% belongs to the top ten. Only a few counts were recorded for this clonotype. Germline assignment: CDR1 DFQATT and CDR2 SNEGSKA (reference sequence). The CDR3 length is 13 residues. J gave up 3 bases and V 0 bases, and 1 base lay outside the gene matches.

This chain joins TRBV20-1 and TRBJ2-7; TRBD2 matches 8 bases. This receptor was taken from a woman aged 25 to 39 in good health. The sequenced sample consisted of blood. CDR3 in amino acids: CSARDSGVYEQYF. The CDR3 bases are TGCAGTGCTAGAGATAGCGGGGTCTACGAGCAGTACTTC.